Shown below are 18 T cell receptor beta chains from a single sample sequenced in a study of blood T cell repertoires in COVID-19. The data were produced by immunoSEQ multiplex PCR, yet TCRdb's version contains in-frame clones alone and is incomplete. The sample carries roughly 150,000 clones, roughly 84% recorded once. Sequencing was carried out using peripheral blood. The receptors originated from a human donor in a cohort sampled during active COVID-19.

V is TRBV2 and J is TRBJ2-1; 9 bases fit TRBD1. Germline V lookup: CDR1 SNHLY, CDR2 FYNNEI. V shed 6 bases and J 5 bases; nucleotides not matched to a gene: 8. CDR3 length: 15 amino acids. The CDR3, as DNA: TGTGCCAGCAGGGAACAGGGGGCGAGGAACAATGAGCAGTTCTTC. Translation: CASREQGARNNEQFF.

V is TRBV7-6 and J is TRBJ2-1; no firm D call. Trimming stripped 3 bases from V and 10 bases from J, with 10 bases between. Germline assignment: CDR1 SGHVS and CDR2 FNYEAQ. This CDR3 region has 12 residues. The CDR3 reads CASSFEVGEQFF. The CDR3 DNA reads TGTGCCAGCAGCTTTGAGGTCGGGGAGCAGTTCTTC.

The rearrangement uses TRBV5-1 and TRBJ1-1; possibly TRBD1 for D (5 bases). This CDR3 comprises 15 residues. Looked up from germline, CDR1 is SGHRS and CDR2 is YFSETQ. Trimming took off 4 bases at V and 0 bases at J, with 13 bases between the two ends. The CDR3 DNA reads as TGCGCCAGCAGCCCGGGGGTATCGGTGAACACTGAAGCTTTCTTT. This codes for CASSPGVSVNTEAFF.

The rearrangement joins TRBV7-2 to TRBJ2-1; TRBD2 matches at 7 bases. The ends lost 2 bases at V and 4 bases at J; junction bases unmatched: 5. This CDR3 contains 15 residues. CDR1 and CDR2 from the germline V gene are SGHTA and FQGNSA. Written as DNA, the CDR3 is TGTGCCAGCAGCTTAACGTGGGGGGGGTACAATGAGCAGTTCTTC. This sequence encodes CASSLTWGGYNEQFF.

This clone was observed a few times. The CDR3 here is CASSTGSGGSYEQYF. For the CDR3, the DNA is TGTGCCAGCAGCACGGGAAGCGGGGGTTCCTACGAGCAGTACTTC. The chain employs TRBV7-2 and TRBJ2-7, with TRBD2 matching over 8 bases. Per the germline V gene, CDR1 is SGHTA and CDR2 is FQGNSA. Trimming at V came to 5 bases and at J to 1 base, leaving 7 bases not matched to a gene. The CDR3 extends over 15 amino acids.

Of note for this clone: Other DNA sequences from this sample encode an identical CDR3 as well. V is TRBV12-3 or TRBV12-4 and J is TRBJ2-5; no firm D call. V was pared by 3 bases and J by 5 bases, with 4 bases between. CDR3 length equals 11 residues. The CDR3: CASSLRETQYF. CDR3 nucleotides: TGTGCCAGCAGTTTGAGGGAGACCCAGTACTTC.

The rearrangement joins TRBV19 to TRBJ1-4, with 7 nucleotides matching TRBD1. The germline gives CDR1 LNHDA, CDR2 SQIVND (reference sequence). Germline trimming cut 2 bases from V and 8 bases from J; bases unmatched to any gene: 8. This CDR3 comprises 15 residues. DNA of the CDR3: TGTGCCAGTAGTATAACTACAGGGGTGGGGGAAAAACTGTTTTTT. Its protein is CASSITTGVGEKLFF.

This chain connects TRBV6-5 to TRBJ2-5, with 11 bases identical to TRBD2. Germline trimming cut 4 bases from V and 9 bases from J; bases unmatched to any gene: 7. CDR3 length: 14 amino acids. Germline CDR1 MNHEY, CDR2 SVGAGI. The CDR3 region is CASSWTSGPWAQYF. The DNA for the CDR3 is TGTGCCAGCAGTTGGACTAGCGGGCCCTGGGCCCAGTACTTC.

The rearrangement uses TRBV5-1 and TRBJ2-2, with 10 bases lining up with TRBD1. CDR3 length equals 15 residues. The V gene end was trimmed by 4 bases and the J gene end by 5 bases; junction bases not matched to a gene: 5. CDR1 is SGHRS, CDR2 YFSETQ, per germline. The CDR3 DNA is TGCGCCAGCAGCACACAGGGACAGGGGACCGGGGAGCTGTTTTTT. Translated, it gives CASSTQGQGTGELFF.

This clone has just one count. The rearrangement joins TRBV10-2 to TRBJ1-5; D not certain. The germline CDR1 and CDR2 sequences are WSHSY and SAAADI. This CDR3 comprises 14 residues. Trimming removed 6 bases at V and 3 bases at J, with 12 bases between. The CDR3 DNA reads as TGCGCCAGCAGACAAGGCGGCAACAATCAGCCCCAGCATTTT. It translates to CASRQGGNNQPQHF.

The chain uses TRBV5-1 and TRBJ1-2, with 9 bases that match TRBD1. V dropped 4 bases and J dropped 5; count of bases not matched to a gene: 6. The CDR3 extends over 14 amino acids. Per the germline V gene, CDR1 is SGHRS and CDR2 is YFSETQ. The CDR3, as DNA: TGCGCCAGCAGCCTTTGGACAGGGGATTATGGCTACACCTTC. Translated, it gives CASSLWTGDYGYTF.

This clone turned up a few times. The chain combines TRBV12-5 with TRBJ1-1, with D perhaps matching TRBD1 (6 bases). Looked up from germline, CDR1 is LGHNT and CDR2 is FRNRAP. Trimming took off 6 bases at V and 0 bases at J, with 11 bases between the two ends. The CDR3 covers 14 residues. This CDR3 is CASGQQGLNTEAFF. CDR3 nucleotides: TGTGCTAGTGGCCAACAGGGATTGAACACTGAAGCTTTCTTT.

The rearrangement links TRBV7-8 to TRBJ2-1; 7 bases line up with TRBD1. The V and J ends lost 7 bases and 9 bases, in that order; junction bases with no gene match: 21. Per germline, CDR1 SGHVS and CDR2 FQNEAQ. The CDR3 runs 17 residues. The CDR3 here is CASTTSVGQPAYGEQFF. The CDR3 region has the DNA TGTGCCAGCACCACATCAGTGGGACAGCCGGCCTACGGTGAGCAGTTCTTC.

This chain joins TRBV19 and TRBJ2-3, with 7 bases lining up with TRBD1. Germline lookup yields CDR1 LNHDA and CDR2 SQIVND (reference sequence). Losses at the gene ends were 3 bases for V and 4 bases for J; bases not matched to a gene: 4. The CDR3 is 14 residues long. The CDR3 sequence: CASSINRGPDTQYF. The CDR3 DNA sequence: TGTGCCAGTAGTATTAACAGGGGCCCAGATACGCAGTATTTT.

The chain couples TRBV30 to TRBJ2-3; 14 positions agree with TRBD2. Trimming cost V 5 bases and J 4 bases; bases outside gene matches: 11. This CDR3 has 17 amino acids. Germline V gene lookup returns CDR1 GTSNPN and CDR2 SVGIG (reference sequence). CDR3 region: CAWVPGTSGSWADTQYF. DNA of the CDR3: TGTGCCTGGGTACCCGGGACTAGCGGGAGCTGGGCAGATACGCAGTATTTT. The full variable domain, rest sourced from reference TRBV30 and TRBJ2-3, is SQTIHQWPATLVQPVGSPLSLECTVEGTSNPNLYWYRQAAGRGLQLLFYSVGIGQISSEVPQNLSASRPQDRQFILSSKKLLLSDSGFYLCAWVPGTSGSWADTQYFGPGTRLTVL.

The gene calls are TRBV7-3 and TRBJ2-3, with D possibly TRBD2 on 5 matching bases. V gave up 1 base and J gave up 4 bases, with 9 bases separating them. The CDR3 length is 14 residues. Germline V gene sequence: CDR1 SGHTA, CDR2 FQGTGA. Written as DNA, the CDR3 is TGTGCCAGCAGCTTAATCGGAGGTTCAGATACGCAGTATTTT. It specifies CASSLIGGSDTQYF.

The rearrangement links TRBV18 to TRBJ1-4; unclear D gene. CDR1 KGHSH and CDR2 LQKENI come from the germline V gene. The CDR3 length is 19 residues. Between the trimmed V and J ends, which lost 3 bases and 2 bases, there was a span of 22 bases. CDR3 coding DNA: TGTGCCAGCTCACCGCCCCCAGGAGGTCCTGGAGTCACTAATGAAAAACTGTTTTTT. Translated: CASSPPPGGPGVTNEKLFF.

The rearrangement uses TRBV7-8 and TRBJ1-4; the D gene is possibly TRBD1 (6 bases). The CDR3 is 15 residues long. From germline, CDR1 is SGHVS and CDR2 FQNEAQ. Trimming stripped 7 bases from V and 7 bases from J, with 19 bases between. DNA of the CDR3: TGTGCCAGCACCAATAGGGGGAGGGATGGTGAAAAACTGTTTTTT. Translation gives CASTNRGRDGEKLFF.